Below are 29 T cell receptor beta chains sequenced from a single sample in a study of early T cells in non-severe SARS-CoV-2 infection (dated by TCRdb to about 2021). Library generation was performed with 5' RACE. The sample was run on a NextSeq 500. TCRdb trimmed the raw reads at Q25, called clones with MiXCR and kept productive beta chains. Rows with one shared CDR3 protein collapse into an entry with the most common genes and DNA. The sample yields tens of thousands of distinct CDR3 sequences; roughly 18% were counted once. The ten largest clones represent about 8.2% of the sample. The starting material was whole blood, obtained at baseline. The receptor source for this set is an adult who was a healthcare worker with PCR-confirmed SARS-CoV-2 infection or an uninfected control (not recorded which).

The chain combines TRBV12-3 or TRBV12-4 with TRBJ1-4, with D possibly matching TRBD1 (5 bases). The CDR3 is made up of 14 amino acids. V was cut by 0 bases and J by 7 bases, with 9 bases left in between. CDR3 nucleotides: TGTGCCAGCAGTTTAGCACGGCAGGGTGAAAAACTGTTTTTT. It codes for CASSLARQGEKLFF.

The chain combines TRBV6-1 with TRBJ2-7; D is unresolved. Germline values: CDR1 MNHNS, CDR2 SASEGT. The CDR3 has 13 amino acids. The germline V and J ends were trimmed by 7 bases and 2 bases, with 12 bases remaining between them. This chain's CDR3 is CASTRPPAYEQYF. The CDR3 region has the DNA TGTGCCAGCACCCGACCACCGGCCTACGAGCAGTACTTC.

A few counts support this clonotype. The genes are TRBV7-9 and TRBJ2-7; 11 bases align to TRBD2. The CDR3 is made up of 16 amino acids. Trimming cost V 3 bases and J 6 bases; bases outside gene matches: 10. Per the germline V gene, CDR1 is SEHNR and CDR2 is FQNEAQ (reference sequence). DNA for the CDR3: TGTGCCAGCAGCTTTAGAACTAGCGGGAGTACAGGCGAGCAGTACTTC. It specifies CASSFRTSGSTGEQYF.

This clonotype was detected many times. The CDR3 sequence is CASSLVALAYEQYF. CDR3 DNA: TGTGCCAGCAGCTTAGTAGCGCTAGCTTACGAGCAGTACTTC. The chain recombines TRBV7-8 with TRBJ2-7; weak D call: TRBD2 (5 bases). Germline assignment: CDR1 SGHVS and CDR2 FQNEAQ. Trimming left V 1 base short and J 4 bases short, with 11 bases between. This CDR3 has 14 amino acids. The full variable domain, its missing parts supplied by reference TRBV7-8 and TRBJ2-7, is GAGVSQSPRYKVAKRGQDVALRCDPISGHVSLFWYQQALGQGPEFLTYFQNEAQLDKSGLPSDRFFAERPEGSVSTLKIQRTQQEDSAVYLCASSLVALAYEQYFGPGTRLTVT.

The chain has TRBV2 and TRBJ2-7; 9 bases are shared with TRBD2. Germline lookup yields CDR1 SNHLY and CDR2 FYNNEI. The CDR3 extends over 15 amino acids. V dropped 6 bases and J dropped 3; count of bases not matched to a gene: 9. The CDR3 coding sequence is TGTGCCAGCAGCGTTCCGGGACTAGCTATCTACGAGCAGTACTTC. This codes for CASSVPGLAIYEQYF.

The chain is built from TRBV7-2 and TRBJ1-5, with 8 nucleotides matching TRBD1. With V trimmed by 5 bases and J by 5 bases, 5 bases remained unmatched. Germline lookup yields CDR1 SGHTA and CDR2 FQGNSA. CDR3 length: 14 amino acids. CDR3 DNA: TGTGCCAGCAGCGAGGACAGGGTCGATCAGCCCCAGCATTTT. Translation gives CASSEDRVDQPQHF.

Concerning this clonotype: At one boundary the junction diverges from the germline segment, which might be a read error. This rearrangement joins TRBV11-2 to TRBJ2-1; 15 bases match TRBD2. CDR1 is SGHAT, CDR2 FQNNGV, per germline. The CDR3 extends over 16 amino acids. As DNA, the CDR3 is TGTGCCAGCAGCTTCGGACTAGCGGGAGGGGAGAATGGGCAGTTCTTC. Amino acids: CASSFGLAGGENGQFF.

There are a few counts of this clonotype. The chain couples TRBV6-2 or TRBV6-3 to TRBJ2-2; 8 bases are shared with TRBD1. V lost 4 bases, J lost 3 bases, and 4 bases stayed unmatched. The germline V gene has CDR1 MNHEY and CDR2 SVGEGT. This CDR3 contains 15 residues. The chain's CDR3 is CASSWGQADTGELFF. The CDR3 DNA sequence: TGTGCCAGCAGTTGGGGACAGGCGGACACCGGGGAGCTGTTTTTT.

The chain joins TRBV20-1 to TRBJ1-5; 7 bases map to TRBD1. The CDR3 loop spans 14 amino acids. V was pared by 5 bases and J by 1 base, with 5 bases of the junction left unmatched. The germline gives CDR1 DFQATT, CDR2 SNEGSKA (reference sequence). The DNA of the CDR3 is TGCAGTGCTCAGGGGGGGGTAAGCAATCAGCCCCAGCATTTT. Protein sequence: CSAQGGVSNQPQHF.

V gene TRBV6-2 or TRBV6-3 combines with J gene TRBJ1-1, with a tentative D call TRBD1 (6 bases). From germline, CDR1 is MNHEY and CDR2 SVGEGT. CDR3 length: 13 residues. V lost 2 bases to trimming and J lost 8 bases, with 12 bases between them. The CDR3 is CASSYANRAEAFF. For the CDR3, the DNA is TGTGCCAGCAGTTACGCCAACAGGGCAGAAGCTTTCTTT.

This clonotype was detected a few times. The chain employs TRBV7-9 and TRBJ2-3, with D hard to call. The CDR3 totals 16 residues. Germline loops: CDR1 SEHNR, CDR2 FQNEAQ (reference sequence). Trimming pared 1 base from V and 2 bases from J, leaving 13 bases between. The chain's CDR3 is CASSLGVGVNTDTQYF. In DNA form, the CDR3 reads TGTGCCAGCAGCTTAGGCGTAGGTGTTAACACAGATACGCAGTATTTT.

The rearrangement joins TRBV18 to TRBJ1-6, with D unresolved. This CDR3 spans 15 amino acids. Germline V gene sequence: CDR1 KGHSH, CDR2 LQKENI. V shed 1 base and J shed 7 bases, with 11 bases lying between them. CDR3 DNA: TGTGCCAGCTCACCACTCGGGGTGAAGAATTCACCCCTCCACTTT. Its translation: CASSPLGVKNSPLHF.

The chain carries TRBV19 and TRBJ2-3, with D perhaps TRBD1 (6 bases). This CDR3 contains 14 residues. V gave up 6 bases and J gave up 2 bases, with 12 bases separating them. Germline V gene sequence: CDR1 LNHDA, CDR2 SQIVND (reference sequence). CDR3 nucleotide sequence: TGTGCCAGTAGCATCGGGACACCCACAGATACGCAGTATTTT. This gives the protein CASSIGTPTDTQYF.

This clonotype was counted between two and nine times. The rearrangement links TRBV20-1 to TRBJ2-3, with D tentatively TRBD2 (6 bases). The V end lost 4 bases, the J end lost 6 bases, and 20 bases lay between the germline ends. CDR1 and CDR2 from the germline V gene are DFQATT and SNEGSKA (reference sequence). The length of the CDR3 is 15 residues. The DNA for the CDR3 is TGCAGTGCTACGCCTGAGGGATGGGACTGGGATACGCAGTATTTT. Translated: CSATPEGWDWDTQYF.

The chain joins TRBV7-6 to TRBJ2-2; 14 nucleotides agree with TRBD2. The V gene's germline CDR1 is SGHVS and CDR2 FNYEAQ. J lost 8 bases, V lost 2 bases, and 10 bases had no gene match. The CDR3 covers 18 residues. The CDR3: CASSLNPTSGRAEGELFF. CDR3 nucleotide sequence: TGTGCCAGCAGCTTAAATCCGACTAGCGGGAGGGCCGAAGGGGAGCTGTTTTTT.

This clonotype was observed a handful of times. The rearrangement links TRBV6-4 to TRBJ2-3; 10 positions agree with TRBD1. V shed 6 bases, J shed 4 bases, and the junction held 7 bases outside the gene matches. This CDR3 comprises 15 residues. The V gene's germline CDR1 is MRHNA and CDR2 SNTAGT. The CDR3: CASSVRTGGADTQYF. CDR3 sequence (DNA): TGTGCCAGCAGCGTCCGGACAGGGGGTGCAGATACGCAGTATTTT.

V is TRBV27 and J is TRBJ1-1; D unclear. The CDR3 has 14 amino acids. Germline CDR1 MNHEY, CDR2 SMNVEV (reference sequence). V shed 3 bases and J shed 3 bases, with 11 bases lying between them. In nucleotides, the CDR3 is TGTGCCAGCAGTTTCGGACGGACTGACACTGAAGCTTTCTTT. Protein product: CASSFGRTDTEAFF.

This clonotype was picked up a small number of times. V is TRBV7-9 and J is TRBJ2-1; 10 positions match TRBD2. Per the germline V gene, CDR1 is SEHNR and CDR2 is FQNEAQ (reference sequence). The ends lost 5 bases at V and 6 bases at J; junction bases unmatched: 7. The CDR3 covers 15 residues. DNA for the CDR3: TGTGCCAGCAGCCCCGGGACTAGCGCGTTCAATGAGCAGTTCTTC. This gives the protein CASSPGTSAFNEQFF.

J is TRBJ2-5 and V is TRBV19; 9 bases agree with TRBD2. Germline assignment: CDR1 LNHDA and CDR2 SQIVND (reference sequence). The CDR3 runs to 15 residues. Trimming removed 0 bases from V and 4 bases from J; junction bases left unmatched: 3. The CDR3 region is CASSIESSGTETQYF. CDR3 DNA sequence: TGTGCCAGTAGTATAGAGTCTAGCGGGACAGAGACCCAGTACTTC.

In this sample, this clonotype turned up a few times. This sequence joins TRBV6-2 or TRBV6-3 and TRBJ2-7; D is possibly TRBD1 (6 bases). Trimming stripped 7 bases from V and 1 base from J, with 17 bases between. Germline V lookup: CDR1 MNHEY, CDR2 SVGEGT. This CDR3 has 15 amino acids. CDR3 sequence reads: CASTTPDSLSYEQYF. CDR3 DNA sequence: TGTGCCAGCACTACCCCGGACAGCTTATCCTACGAGCAGTACTTC.

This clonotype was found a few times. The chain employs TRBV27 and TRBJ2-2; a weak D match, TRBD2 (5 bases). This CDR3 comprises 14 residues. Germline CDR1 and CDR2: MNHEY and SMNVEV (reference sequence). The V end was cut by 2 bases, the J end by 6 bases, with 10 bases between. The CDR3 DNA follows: TGTGCCAGCAGTTTAGGTCGGCGGGCCGGGGAGCTGTTTTTT. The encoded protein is CASSLGRRAGELFF.

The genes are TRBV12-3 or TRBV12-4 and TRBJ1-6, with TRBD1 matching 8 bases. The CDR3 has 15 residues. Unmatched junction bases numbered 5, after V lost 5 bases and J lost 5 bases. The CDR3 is CASSATGGDNSPLHF. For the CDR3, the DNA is TGTGCCAGCAGTGCCACAGGGGGAGATAATTCACCCCTCCACTTT.

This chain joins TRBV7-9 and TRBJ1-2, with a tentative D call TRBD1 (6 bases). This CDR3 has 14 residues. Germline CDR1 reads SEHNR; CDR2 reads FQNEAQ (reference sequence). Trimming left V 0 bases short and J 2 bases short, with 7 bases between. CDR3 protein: CASSLAGGNYGYTF. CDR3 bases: TGTGCCAGCAGCTTAGCGGGGGGCAACTATGGCTACACCTTC.

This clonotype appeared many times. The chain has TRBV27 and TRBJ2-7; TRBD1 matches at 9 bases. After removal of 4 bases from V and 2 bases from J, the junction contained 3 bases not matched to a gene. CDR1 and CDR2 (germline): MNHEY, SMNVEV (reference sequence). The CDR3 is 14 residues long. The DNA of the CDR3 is TGTGCCAGCAGTTCCGGGACAGGGCCCTACGAGCAGTACTTC. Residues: CASSSGTGPYEQYF.

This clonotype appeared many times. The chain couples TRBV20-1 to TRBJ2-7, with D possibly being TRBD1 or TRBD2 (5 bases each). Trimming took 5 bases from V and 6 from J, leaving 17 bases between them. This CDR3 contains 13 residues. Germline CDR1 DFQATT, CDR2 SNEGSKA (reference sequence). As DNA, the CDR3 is TGCAGTGCTCCCCGGACGGGAACAGGCGAGCAGTACTTC. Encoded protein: CSAPRTGTGEQYF.

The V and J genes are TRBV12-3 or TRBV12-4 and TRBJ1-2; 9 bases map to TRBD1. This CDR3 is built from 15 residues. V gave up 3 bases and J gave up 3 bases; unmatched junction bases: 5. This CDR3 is CASSFSGQGDYGYTF. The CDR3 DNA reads TGTGCCAGCAGTTTCTCGGGACAGGGAGACTATGGCTACACCTTC.

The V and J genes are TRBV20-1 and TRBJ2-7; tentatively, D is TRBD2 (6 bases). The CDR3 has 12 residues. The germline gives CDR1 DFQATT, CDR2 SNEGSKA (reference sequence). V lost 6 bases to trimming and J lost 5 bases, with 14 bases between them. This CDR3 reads CSAPDYPHEQYF. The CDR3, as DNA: TGCAGTGCGCCGGACTATCCCCACGAGCAGTACTTC.

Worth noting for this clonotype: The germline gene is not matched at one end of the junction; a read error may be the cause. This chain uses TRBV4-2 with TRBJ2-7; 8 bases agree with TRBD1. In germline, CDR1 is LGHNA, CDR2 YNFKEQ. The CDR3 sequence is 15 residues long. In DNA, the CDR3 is TGTGCCAGCAGCTCCCGGACAGGGTACTCCCACGAGCAGTACTTC. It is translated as CASSSRTGYSHEQYF.

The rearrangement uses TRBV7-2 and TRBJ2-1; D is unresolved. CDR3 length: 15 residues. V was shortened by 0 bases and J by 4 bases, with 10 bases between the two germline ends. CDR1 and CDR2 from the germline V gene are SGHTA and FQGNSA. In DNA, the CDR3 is TGTGCCAGCAGCTTAGCGGCCGCGCTATACAATGAGCAGTTCTTC. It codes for CASSLAAALYNEQFF.